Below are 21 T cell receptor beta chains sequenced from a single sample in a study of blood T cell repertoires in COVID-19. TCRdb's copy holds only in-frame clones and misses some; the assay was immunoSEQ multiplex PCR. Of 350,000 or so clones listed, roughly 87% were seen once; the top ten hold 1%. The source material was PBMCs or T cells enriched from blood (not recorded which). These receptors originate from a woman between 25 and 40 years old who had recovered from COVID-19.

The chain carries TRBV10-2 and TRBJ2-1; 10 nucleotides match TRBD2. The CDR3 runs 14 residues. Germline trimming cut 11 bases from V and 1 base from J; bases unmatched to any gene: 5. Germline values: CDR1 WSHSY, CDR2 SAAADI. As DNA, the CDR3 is TGCGCCGCCGGAGCGGGGGGGTCCTACAATGAGCAGTTCTTC. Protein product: CAAGAGGSYNEQFF.

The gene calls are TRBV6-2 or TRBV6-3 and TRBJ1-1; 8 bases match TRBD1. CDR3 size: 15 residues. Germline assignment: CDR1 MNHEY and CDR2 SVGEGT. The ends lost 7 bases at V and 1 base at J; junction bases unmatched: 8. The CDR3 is CASNPTGARNTEAFF. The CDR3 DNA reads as TGTGCCAGCAACCCGACAGGGGCTCGGAACACTGAAGCTTTCTTT.

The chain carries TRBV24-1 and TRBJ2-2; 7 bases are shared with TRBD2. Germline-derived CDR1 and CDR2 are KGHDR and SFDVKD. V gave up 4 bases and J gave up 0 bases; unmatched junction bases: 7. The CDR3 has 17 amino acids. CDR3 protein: CATSDSMTSTNTGELFF. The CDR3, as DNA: TGTGCCACCAGTGACTCCATGACTAGCACGAACACCGGGGAGCTGTTTTTT.

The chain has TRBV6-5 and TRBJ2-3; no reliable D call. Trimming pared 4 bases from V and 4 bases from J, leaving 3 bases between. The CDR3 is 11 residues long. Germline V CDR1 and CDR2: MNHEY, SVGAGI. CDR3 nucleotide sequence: TGTGCCAGCAGTTCGGCAGATACGCAGTATTTT. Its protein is CASSSADTQYF.

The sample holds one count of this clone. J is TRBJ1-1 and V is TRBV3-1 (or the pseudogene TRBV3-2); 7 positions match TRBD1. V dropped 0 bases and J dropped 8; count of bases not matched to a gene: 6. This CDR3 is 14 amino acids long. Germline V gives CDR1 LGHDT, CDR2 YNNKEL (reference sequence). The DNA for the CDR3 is TGTGCCAGCAGCCAAGATGTGCCGACAGGGGAAGCTTTCTTT. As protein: CASSQDVPTGEAFF.

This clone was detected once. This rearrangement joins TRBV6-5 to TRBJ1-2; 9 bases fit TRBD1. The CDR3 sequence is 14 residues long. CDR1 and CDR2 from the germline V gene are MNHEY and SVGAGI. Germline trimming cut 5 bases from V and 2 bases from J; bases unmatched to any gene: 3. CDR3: CASSRDRANYGYTF. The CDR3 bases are TGTGCCAGCAGTAGGGACAGGGCGAACTATGGCTACACCTTC.

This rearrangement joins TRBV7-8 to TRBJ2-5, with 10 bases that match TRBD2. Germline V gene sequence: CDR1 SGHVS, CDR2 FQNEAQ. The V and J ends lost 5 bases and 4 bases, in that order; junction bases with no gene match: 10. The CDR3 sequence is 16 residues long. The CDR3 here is CASSPTSGRGGETQYF. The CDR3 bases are TGTGCCAGCAGCCCGACTAGCGGGCGCGGGGGAGAGACCCAGTACTTC.

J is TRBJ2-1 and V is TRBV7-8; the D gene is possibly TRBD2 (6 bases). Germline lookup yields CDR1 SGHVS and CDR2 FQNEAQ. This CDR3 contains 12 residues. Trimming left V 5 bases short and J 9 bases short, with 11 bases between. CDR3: CASSGGTAEQFF. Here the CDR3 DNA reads TGTGCCAGCAGCGGCGGGACGGCTGAGCAGTTCTTC. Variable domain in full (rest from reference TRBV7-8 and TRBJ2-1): GAGVSQSPRYKVAKRGQDVALRCDPISGHVSLFWYQQALGQGPEFLTYFQNEAQLDKSGLPSDRFFAERPEGSVSTLKIQRTQQEDSAVYLCASSGGTAEQFFGPGTRLTVL.

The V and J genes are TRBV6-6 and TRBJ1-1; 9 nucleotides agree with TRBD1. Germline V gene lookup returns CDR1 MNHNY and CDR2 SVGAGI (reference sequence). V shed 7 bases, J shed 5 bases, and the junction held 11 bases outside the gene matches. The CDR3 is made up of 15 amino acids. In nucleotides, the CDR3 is TGTGCCAGCATGGACCAGGGACAGGGCACGACTGAAGCTTTCTTT. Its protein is CASMDQGQGTTEAFF.

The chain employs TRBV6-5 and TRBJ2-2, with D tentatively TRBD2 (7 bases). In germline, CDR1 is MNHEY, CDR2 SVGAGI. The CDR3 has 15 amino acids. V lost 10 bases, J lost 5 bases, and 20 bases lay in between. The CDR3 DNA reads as TGTGCCACCTTCGTAACGGGGGGCTTTACCGGGGAGCTGTTTTTT. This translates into CATFVTGGFTGELFF.

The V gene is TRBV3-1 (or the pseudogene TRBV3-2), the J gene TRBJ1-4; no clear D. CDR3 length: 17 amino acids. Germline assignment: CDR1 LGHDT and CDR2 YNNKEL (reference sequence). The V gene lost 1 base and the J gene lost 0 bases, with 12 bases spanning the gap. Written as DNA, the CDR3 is TGTGCCAGCAGCCAAGTTTGGTCGAGGGCAACTAATGAAAAACTGTTTTTT. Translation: CASSQVWSRATNEKLFF.

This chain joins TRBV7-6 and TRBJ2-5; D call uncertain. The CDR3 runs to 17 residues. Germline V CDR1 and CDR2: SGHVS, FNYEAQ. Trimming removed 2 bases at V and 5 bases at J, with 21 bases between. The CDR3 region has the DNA TGTGCCAGCAGCTTAAAGCGTCCCTCGCGAGGATGGGAGACCCAGTACTTC. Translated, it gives CASSLKRPSRGWETQYF. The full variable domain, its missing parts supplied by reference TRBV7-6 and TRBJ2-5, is GAGVSQSPRYKVTKRGQDVALRCDPISGHVSLYWYRQALGQGPEFLTYFNYEAQQDKSGLPNDRFSAERPEGSISTLTIQRTEQRDSAMYRCASSLKRPSRGWETQYFGPGTRLLVL.

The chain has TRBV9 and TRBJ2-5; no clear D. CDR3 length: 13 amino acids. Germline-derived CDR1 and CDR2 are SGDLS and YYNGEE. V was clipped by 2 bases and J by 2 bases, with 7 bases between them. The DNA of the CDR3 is TGTGCCAGCAGCGTCCGTCTACAAGAGACCCAGTACTTC. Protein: CASSVRLQETQYF.

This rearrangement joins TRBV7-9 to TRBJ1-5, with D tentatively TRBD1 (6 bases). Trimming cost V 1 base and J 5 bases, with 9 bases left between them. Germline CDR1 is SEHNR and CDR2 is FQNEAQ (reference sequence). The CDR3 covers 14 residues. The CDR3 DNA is TGTGCCAGCAGCTTAGTTGGGGGCGATCAGCCCCAGCATTTT. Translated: CASSLVGGDQPQHF.

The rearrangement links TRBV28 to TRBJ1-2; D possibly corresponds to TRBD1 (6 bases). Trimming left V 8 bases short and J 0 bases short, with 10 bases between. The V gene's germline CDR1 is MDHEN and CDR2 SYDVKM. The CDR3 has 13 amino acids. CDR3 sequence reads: CASRQAPNYGYTF. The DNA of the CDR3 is TGTGCCAGCCGACAGGCTCCTAACTATGGCTACACCTTC.

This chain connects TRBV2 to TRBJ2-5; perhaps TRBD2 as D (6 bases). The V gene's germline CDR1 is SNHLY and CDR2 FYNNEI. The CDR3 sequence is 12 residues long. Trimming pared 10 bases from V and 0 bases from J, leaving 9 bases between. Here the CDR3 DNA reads TGTGCCACTGGGGGGAACCAAGAGACCCAGTACTTC. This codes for CATGGNQETQYF.

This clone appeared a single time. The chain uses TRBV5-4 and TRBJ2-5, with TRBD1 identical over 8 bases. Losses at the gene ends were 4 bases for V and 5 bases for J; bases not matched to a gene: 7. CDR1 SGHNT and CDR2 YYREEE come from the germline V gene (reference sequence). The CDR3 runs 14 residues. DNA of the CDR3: TGTGCCAGCAGCCGACAGGGGAGTAGGGAGACCCAGTACTTC. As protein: CASSRQGSRETQYF.

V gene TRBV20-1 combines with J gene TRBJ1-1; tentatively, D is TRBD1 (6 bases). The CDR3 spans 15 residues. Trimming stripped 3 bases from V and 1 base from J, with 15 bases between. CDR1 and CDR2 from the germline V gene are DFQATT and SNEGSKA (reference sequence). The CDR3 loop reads CSASSADSSNTEAFF. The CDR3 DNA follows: TGCAGTGCTAGTAGTGCGGACAGCTCGAACACTGAAGCTTTCTTT.

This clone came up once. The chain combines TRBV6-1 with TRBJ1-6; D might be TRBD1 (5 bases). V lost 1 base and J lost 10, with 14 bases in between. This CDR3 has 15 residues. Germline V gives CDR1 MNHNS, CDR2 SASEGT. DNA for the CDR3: TGTGCCAGCAGTGAAGAGGGGTGGGTAGCCTCACCCCTCCACTTT. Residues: CASSEEGWVASPLHF.

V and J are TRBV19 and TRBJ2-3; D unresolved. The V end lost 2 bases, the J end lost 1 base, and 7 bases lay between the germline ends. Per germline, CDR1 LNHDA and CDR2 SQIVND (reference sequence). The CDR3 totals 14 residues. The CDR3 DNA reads TGTGCCAGTAGTATATTAGAAGGCACAGATACGCAGTATTTT. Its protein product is CASSILEGTDTQYF. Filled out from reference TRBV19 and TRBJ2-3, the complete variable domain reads DGGITQSPKYLFRKEGQNVTLSCEQNLNHDAMYWYRQDPGQGLRLIYYSQIVNDFQKGDIAEGYSVSREKKESFPLTVTSAQKNPTAFYLCASSILEGTDTQYFGPGTRLTVL.

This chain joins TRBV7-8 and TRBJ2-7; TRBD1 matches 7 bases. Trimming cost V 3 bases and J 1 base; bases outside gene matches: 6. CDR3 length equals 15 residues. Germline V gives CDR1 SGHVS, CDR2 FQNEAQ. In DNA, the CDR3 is TGTGCCAGCAGCTTCGATTTGACAGGGTCCTACGAGCAGTACTTC. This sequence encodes CASSFDLTGSYEQYF. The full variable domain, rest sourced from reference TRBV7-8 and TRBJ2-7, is GAGVSQSPRYKVAKRGQDVALRCDPISGHVSLFWYQQALGQGPEFLTYFQNEAQLDKSGLPSDRFFAERPEGSVSTLKIQRTQQEDSAVYLCASSFDLTGSYEQYFGPGTRLTVT.